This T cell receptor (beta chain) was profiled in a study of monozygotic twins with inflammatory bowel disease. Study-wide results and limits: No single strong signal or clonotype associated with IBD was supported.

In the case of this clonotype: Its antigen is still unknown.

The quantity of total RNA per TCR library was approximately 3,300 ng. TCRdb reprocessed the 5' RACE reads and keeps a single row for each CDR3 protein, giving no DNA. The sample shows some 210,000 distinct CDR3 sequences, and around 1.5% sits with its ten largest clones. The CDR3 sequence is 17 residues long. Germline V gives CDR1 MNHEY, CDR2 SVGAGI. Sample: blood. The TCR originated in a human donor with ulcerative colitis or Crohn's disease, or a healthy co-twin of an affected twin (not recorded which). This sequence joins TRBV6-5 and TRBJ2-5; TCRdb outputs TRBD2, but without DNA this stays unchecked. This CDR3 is CASSSVEGRGSQETQYF.